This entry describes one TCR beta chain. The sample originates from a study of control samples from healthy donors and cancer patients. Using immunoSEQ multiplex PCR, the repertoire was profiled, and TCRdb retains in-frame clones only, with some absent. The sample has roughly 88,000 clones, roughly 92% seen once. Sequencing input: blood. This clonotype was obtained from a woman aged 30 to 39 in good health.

The CDR3 loop is CASTRGGSSSYEQYF. CDR3 sequence (DNA): TGTGCCAGTACCAGAGGGGGGTCTTCCTCCTACGAGCAGTACTTC. The V call is TRBV19, the J call TRBJ2-7; D may match TRBD1 or TRBD2 (6 bases each). This CDR3 is built from 15 residues. The V gene's germline CDR1 is LNHDA and CDR2 SQIVND (reference sequence). The V end was cut by 7 bases, the J end by 0 bases, with 16 bases between.